This TCR beta chain was sequenced in a study of identical twins. The cDNA had a unique molecular identifier and a template-switch universal primer site. TCRdb fed the 5' RACE reads into MiXCR, producing one record per CDR3 protein. The sample has 450,000 to 650,000 distinct CDR3 sequences; 9.6% are singletons. These data were likewise used in another study, on yellow fever vaccine responses in identical twins.

This clonotype was obtained from a woman in her late teens or twenties in good health. The material sequenced was PBMCs.

CDR3 in DNA: TGTGCCAGCAGTTATCTGGAAGCCGGACAGACGAGCATCGACGAGCAGTACTTC. Translated, it gives CASSYLEAGQTSIDEQYF. The V gene is TRBV6-2 or TRBV6-3, the J gene TRBJ2-7; tentative D call: TRBD1 (6 bases). V gave up 3 bases and J gave up 5 bases, with 26 bases separating them. The CDR3 length is 18 residues. The germline V gene encodes CDR1 MNHEY and CDR2 SVGEGT.